This T cell receptor (beta chain) emerged from a study of blood T cell repertoires in COVID-19. Study background: Italy, Spain and the United States were the sources of the convalescent and acute COVID-19 samples.

Patients from Seattle were sampled longitudinally, starting during active infection. Trimming removed 0 bases from V and 2 bases from J; junction bases left unmatched: 11. Germline loops: CDR1 MNHEY, CDR2 SMNVEV (reference sequence). The CDR3 has 19 amino acids. This table comes from immunoSEQ multiplex PCR, and its TCRdb copy is limited to in-frame clones, with some not included. The sample shows 250,000 to 350,000 clones, approximately 88% of them seen only once. Sequenced material: peripheral blood. The sequence was obtained from a human donor with COVID-19, enrolled during active disease. The donor label of this sample is uncertain. The V gene is TRBV27, the J gene TRBJ2-4; 9 bases map to TRBD2. CDR3 DNA sequence: TGTGCCAGCAGTTTATCCCTGCTAGCGGGGACACCCTCCAAAAACATTCAGTACTTC. Translation gives CASSLSLLAGTPSKNIQYF.